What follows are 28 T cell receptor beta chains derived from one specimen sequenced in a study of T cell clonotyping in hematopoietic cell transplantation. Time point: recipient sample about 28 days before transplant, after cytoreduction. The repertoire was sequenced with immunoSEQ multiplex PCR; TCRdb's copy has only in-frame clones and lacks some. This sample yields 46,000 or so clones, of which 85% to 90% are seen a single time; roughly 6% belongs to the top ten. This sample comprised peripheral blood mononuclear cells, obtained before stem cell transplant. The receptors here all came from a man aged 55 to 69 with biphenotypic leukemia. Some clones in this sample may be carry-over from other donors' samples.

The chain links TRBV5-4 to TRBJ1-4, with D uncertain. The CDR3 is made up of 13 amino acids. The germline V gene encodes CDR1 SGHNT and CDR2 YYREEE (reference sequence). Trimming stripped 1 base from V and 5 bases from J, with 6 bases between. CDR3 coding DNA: TGTGCCAGCAGCTTGAGACCCAATGAAAAACTGTTTTTT. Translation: CASSLRPNEKLFF.

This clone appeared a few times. In DNA, the CDR3 is TGTGCCAGCAGTTCTGGAAGGGGTCGGCCCCAGCATTTT. It specifies CASSSGRGRPQHF. The rearrangement joins TRBV27 to TRBJ1-5; D possibly corresponds to TRBD1 (5 bases). The CDR3 consists of 13 residues. Trimming took 4 bases from V and 9 from J, leaving 13 bases between them. Germline assignment: CDR1 MNHEY and CDR2 SMNVEV (reference sequence).

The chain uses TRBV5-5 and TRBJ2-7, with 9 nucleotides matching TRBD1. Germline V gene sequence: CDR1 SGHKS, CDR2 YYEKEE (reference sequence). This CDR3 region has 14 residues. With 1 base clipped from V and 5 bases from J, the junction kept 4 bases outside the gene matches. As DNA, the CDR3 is TGTGCCAGCAGCTTGACAGGGGGCGTCCACGAGCAGTACTTC. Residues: CASSLTGGVHEQYF.

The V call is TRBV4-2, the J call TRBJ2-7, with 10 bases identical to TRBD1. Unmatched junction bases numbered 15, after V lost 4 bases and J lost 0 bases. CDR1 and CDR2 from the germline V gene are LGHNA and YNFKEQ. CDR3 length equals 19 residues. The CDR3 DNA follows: TGTGCCAGCAGCCTGAGGGGGACAGGGGAAGACCCCAGCTCCTACGAGCAGTACTTC. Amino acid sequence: CASSLRGTGEDPSSYEQYF.

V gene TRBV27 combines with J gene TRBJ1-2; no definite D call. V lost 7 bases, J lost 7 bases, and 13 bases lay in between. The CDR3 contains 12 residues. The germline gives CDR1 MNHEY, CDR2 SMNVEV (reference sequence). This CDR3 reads CASKTSVGGYTF. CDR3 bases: TGTGCCAGCAAGACAAGTGTTGGTGGCTACACCTTC.

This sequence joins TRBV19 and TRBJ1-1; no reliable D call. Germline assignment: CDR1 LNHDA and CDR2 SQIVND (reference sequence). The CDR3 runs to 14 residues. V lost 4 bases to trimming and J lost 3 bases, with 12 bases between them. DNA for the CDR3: TGTGCCAGTAGTAGCATACCTAGTGACACTGAAGCTTTCTTT. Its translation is CASSSIPSDTEAFF.

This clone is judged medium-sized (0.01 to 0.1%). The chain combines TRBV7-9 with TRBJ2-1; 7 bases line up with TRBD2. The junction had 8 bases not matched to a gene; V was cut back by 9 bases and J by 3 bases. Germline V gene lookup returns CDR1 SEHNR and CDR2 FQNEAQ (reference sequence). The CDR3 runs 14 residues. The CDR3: CASQAASGYNEQFF. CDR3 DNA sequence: TGTGCCAGTCAGGCGGCTAGCGGCTACAATGAGCAGTTCTTC. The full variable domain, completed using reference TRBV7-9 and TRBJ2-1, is DTGVSQNPRHKITKRGQNVTFRCDPISEHNRLYWYRQTLGQGPEFLTYFQNEAQLEKSRLLSDRFSAERPKGSFSTLEIQRTEQGDSAMYLCASQAASGYNEQFFGPGTRLTVL.

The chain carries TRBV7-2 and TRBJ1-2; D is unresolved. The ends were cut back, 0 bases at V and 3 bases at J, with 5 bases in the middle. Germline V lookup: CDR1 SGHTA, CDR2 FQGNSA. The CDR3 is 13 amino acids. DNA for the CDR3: TGTGCCAGCAGCTTAGCTTGGGACTATGGCTACACCTTC. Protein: CASSLAWDYGYTF.

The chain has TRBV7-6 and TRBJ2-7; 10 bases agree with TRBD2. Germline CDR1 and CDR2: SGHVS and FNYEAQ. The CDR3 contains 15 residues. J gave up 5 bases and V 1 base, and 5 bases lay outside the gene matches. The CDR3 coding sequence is TGTGCCAGCAGCTTAGGGTATAGCGGGAGGAACGAGCAGTACTTC. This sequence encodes CASSLGYSGRNEQYF.

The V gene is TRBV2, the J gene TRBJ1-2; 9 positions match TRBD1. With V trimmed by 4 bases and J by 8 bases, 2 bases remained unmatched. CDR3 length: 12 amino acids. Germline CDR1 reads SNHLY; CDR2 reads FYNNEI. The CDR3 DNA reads TGTGCCAGCAGTGGGACAGGGGAAGGCTACACCTTC. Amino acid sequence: CASSGTGEGYTF.

CDR3 residues: CASSQDLEEGYTF. DNA for the CDR3: TGCGCCAGCAGCCAAGATCTCGAGGAGGGCTACACCTTC. The V gene is TRBV4-1, the J gene TRBJ1-2; D remains unclear. The ends were cut back, 0 bases at V and 8 bases at J, with 10 bases in the middle. This CDR3 contains 13 residues. Germline V gives CDR1 MGHRA, CDR2 YSYEKL.

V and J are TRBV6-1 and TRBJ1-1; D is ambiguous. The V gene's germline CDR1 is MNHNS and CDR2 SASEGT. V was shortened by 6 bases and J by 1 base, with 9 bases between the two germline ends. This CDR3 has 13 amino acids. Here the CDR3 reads CASRFTRNTEAFF. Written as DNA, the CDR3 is TGTGCCAGCAGATTTACTAGGAACACTGAAGCTTTCTTT.

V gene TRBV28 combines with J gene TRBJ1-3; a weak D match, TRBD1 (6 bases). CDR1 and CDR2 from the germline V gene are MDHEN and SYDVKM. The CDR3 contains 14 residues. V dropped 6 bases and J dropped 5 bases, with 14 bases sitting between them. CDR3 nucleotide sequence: TGTGCCAGCAGGAGAAACAGGGACCGAAACACCATATATTTT. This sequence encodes CASRRNRDRNTIYF.

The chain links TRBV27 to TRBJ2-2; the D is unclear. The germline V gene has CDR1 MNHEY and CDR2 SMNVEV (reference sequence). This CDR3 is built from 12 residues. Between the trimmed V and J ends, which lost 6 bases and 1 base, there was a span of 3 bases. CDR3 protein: CASRRNTGELFF. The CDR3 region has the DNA TGTGCCAGCAGACGGAACACCGGGGAGCTGTTTTTT.

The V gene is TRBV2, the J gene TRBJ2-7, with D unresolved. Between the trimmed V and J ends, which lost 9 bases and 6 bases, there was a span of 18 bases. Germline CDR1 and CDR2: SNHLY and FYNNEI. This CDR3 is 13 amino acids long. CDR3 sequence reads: CASQNPVGREQYF. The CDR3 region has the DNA TGTGCCAGTCAAAACCCAGTAGGGCGCGAGCAGTACTTC.

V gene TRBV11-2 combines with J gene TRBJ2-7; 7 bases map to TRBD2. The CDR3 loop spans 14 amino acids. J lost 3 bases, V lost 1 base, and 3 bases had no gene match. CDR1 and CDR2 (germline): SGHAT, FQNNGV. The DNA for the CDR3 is TGTGCCAGCAGCTTAGTTGGGGGGGACTACGAGCAGTACTTC. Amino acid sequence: CASSLVGGDYEQYF.

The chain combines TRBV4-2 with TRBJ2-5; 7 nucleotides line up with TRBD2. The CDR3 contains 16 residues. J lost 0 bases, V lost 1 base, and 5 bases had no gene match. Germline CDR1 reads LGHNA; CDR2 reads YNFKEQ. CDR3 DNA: TGTGCCAGCAGCCAAGTCCGGGGAGGGTACCAAGAGACCCAGTACTTC. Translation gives CASSQVRGGYQETQYF.

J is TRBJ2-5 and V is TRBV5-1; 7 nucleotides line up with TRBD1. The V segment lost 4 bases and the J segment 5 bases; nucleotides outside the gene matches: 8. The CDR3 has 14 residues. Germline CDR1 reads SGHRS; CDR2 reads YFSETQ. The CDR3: CASSTKTGTETQYF. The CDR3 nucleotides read TGCGCCAGCAGCACAAAGACAGGGACGGAGACCCAGTACTTC.

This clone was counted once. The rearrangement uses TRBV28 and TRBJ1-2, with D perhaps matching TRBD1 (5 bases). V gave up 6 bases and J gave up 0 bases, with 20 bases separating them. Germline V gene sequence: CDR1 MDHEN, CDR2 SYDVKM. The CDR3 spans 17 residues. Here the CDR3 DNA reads TGTGCCAGCAGAGTCGATGAACCCCGACAGTCTAACTATGGCTACACCTTC. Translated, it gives CASRVDEPRQSNYGYTF.

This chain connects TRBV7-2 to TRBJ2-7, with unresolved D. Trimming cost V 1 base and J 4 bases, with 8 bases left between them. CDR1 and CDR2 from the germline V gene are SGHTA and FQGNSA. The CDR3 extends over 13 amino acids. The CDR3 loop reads CASSLGGGYEQYF. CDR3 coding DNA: TGTGCCAGCAGCTTAGGCGGTGGATACGAGCAGTACTTC.

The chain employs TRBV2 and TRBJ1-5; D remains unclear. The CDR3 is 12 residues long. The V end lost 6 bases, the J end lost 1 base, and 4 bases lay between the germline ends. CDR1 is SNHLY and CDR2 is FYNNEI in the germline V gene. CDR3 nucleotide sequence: TGTGCCAGCAGGCCAAGCAATCAGCCCCAGCATTTT. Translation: CASRPSNQPQHF.

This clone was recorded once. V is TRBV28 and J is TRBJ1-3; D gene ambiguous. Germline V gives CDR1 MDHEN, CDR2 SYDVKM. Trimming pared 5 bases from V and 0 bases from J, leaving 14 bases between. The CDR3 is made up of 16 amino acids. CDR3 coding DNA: TGTGCCAGCAGTCTAAGGGATCGGCCCTCTGGAAACACCATATATTTT. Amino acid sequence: CASSLRDRPSGNTIYF.

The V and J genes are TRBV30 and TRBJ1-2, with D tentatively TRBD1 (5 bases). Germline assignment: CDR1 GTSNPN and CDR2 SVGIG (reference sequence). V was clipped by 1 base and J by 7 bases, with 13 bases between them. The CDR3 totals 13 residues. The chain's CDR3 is CAWSGQGVSGYTF. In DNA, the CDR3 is TGTGCCTGGAGTGGCCAGGGAGTTTCTGGCTACACCTTC.

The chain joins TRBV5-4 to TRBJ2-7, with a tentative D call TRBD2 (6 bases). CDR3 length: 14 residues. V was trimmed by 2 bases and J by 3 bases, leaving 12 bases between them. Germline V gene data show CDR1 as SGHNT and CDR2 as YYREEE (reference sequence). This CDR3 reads CASSFTGDGYEQYF. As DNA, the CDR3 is TGTGCCAGCAGCTTTACGGGAGATGGCTACGAGCAGTACTTC.

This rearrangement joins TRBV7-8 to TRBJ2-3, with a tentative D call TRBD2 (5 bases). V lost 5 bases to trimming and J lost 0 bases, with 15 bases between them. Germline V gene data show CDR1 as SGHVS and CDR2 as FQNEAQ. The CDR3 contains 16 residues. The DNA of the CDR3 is TGTGCCAGCAGCCCGAGATACGGCGGGAGCACAGATACGCAGTATTTT. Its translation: CASSPRYGGSTDTQYF.

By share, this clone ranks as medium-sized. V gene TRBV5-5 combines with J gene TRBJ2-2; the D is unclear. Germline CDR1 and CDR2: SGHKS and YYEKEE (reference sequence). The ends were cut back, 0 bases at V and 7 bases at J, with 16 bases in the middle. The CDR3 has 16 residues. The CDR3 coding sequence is TGTGCCAGCAGCTTGGCTACTACCCGGGTGGGCGGGGAGCTGTTTTTT. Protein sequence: CASSLATTRVGGELFF.

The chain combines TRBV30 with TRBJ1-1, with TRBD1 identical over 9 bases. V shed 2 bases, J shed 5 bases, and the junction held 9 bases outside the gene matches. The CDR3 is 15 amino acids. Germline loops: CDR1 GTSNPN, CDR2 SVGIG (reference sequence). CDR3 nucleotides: TGTGCCTGGAGTACCGGGACAGGGAGGAGTACTGAAGCTTTCTTT. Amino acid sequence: CAWSTGTGRSTEAFF.

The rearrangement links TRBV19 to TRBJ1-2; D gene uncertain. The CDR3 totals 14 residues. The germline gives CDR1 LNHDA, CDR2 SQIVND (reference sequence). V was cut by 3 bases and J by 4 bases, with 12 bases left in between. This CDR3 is CASSIGGRSYGYTF. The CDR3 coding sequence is TGTGCCAGTAGTATTGGTGGCAGGAGCTATGGCTACACCTTC. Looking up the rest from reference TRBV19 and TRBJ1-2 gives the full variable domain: DGGITQSPKYLFRKEGQNVTLSCEQNLNHDAMYWYRQDPGQGLRLIYYSQIVNDFQKGDIAEGYSVSREKKESFPLTVTSAQKNPTAFYLCASSIGGRSYGYTFGSGTRLTVV.